This T cell receptor beta chain originates from a study of blood T cell repertoires in COVID-19. Participants' reported clinical history set cohort assignment. Per the study methods: Estimation of nucleated cell counts was performed using reference gene primer amplification. Using immunoSEQ multiplex PCR, the repertoire was profiled, and TCRdb retains in-frame clones only, with some absent. For V, J and clone size, that table is used; D and trimming come from the DNA. The sample includes hundreds of thousands of clones, 85% to 90% seen only once; the top ten take 1.1%. Sequenced: PBMCs or T cells enriched from blood (not recorded which). This clonotype originated in a man under 40 who had recovered from COVID-19.

The CDR3 spells CATRQGTDYGYTF. The CDR3 bases are TGCGCCACCAGACAGGGTACGGACTATGGCTACACCTTC. The chain couples TRBV5-1 to TRBJ1-2; 7 bases are a match to TRBD1. V lost 9 bases to trimming and J lost 3 bases; unmatched junction nucleotides: 8. The CDR3 has 13 residues. CDR1 and CDR2 (germline): SGHRS, YFSETQ.